This T cell receptor (beta chain) comes out of a study of radiotherapy plus CTLA-4 blockade in lung cancer. General study findings and limits: Early blood T cell clone dynamics, with interferon-beta, were reported to best predict response. Tumor-derived TCR clones expanded in blood after radiotherapy plus ipilimumab.

Enrolled patients, whose metastatic non-small-cell lung cancer was chemo-refractory, received focal radiation plus CTLA-4 blockade with ipilimumab. About this clone itself: The antigen is undetermined.

Some clones are missing from TCRdb's copy, which holds only in-frame ones; the method was immunoSEQ multiplex PCR. The sample includes more than 100,000 clones, more than 80% of them seen just once. Here the sequenced sample was peripheral blood, taken from a patient treated with radiotherapy plus ipilimumab. The clonotype originates from a human donor with non-small cell lung cancer that progressed on radiotherapy plus ipilimumab.

CDR3 protein: CASRLTGVTEAFF. DNA of the CDR3: TGTGCCAGCAGACTAACAGGGGTGACTGAAGCTTTCTTT. The V and J genes are TRBV7-9 and TRBJ1-1; 7 bases line up with TRBD1. J was trimmed by 5 bases and V by 6 bases; bases with no gene match: 6. Germline loops: CDR1 SEHNR, CDR2 FQNEAQ (reference sequence). The CDR3 length is 13 residues.